This TCR beta chain originates from a study of blood T cells in healthy people across ages (dated by TCRdb to the mid-2010s). Describing the broader study: Template switching captured roughly one uniquely barcoded TCR beta cDNA molecule per two T cells in model experiments. The study measured age-related changes in TCR beta repertoire diversity using deep sequencing normalized with unique cDNA molecular identifiers. The study analyzed two additional independent replicas of 1 million unique cDNA reads from the same blood draw for two donors, one aged 18 to 30 and one aged 80 or older. Donors of different ages were randomly distributed across sequencing lanes to avoid experimental bias. The donors were divided into four age groups: young (average around 15 years), middle-aged (over 35), aged (about 56) and long-lived (roughly 82). The paper's findings and limits, for the study overall: Observed TCR beta diversity per million T cells fell roughly linearly with age, and a significant reduction was already apparent by age about 43. Since profiling was done on bulk unsorted PBMCs, naive and antigen-experienced compartments could not be conclusively compared. Because the CMV infection status of the donors was unknown, age-related changes in expanded clonotypes may potentially have been confounded. Total diversity estimates from one million sequenced T cells were considered lower bounds and underestimates. The long-lived group showed more naive CD4+ T cells, fewer expanded clones and increased TCR diversity than the aged group, suggesting age selection. The percentage of naive T cells measured by flow cytometry correlated strongly with observed TCR beta diversity.

Library prep was done by 5' RACE. The sequencer listed for this sample is Illumina HiSeq 2500. The second PCR ran for about 6 to 11 cycles and used a J-beta primer mix along with a sample-barcoded 5' primer. Each TCR beta cDNA molecule received a unique molecular identifier from a template-switch 5' adaptor carrying 12 random nucleotides. At least 2.5 million CDR3-containing paired-end reads were obtained from each sample. First-strand cDNA was synthesized from all RNA with the Mint cDNA synthesis kit, primed by a TRBC-specific oligonucleotide. Following uracil-DNA glycosylase treatment, a first 18-cycle PCR with universal primers M1SS and BC2_uni_R was performed on all cDNA. The original pipeline was this. For normalization, 1 million high-quality reads, each with a distinct molecular identifier, were randomly selected from each sample. Instead of being binned into consensus sequences, reads that shared molecular identifiers were thrown out. CDR3 identification, clonotype clustering and error correction used MiTCR with a Q25 quality threshold and the strictest error-elimination algorithm. A nonparametric unseen species model using Euler transformation provided a lower-bound estimate of total TCR beta diversity. In-frame beta chains were kept once TCRdb had trimmed the public reads at Q25 with fastp and called clones with MiXCR. Entries are consolidated by CDR3 protein sequence, retaining the most common genes and DNA. It is TCRdb's table, rather than the study itself, that gives the V and J calls and clone size. This sample lists some 900,000 distinct CDR3 sequences; more than 25% were detected once. The top ten hold around 15% of the sample.

This clonotype was observed a few times. No cognate antigen has been identified for it. Base quality data are lacking; no much larger clone is found one base away. The donors were around 39 Caucasian individuals from Russia, aged 6 to 90 years, who were systemically healthy. Roughly 10 milliliters of peripheral blood were drawn from each donor into EDTA-treated Vacutainer tubes. Ficoll-Paque density-gradient centrifugation was used to isolate PBMCs, with at least 7 million obtained per sample. Trizol reagent was used to extract total RNA from PBMCs, with at least 5 micrograms per sample. For every donor, an aliquot of PBMCs went through flow cytometry to measure the percentages of naive CD45RAhigh/CD27high T cells. CDR1 and CDR2, looked up from the germline V gene, are MNHEY and SVGAGI. V is cut by 8 bases and J by 3 bases, and the space between the germline ends is 7 bases. The CDR3 goes from the cysteine to the phenylalanine over 11 residues. Here the CDR3 DNA is all that survives: 33 bases in frame from base 1.

Recombination connected TRBV6-5 to TRBJ1-1; tentative D gene TRBD1, with 5 bases matching. The TCR originated in a woman aged 80 or older in good health. Sequencing input: blood. DNA sequence: TGTGCCAGCGGGGGGTACACTGAAGCTTTCTTT. Its protein reads: CASGGYTEAFF.